The present entry profiles one T cell receptor beta chain with its context. Its antigen is as yet unknown. This sample is part of a study of cytomegalovirus exposure and HLA in healthy donors. Germline-derived CDR1 and CDR2 are LGHNA and YSLEER. V lost 2 bases, J lost 2 bases, and 8 bases stayed unmatched. The CDR3 is made up of 18 amino acids. This PCR relied on a set of 60 Vbeta primers and 13 Jbeta primers. The assay was immunoSEQ multiplex PCR, and TCRdb's table has in-frame clones only and misses some. Of roughly 76,000 clones listed, less than 80% are singletons. Findings and caveats of the study: Differences between HLA loci emerged in a later analysis of TCR association rates, with DRB1 most and HLA-C fewest. Cytomegalovirus-associated TCR beta chains were listed, numbering some 180.

The TCR sequence derives from a man aged 25-40 years in good health and CMV-seronegative. Sequenced: PBMCs. The chain uses TRBV4-3 and TRBJ2-1; 11 nucleotides agree with TRBD2. In nucleotides, the CDR3 is TGCGCCAGCAGCCAAAACTCCTTAGCGGGAGGGGCCTACAATGAGCAGTTCTTC. Its translation: CASSQNSLAGGAYNEQFF.